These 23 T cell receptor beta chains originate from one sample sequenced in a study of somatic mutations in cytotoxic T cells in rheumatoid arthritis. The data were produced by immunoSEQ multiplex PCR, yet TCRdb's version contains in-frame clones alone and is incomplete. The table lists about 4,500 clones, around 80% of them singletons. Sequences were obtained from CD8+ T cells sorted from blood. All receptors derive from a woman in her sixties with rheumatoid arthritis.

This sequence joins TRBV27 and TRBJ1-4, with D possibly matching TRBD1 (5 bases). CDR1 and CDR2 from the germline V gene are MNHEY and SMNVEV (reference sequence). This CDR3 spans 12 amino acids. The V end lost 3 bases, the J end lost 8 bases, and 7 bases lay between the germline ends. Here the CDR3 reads CASSFRGEKLFF. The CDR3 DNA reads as TGTGCCAGCAGTTTTCGGGGGGAAAAACTGTTTTTT.

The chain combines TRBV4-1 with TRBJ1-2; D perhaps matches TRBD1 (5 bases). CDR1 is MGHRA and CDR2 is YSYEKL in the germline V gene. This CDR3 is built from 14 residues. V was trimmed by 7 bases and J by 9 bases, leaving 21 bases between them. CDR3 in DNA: TGCGCCAGCACCAAACATTCAGGGAACCCCCGCTACACCTTC. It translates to CASTKHSGNPRYTF.

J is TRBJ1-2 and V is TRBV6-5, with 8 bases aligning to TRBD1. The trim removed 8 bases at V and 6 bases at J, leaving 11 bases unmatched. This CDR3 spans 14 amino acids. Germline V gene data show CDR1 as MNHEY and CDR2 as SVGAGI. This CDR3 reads CASHSDRENNGYTF. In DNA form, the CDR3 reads TGTGCCAGCCATTCGGACAGGGAGAATAATGGCTACACCTTC.

DNA of the CDR3: TGTGCCAGCAGTTTACAGACAGGGTTAAACACCATATATTTT. It codes for CASSLQTGLNTIYF. This chain joins TRBV28 and TRBJ1-3, with TRBD1 matching 7 bases. The germline CDR1 and CDR2 sequences are MDHEN and SYDVKM. The CDR3 sequence is 14 residues long. V gave up 2 bases and J gave up 6 bases; unmatched junction bases: 4.

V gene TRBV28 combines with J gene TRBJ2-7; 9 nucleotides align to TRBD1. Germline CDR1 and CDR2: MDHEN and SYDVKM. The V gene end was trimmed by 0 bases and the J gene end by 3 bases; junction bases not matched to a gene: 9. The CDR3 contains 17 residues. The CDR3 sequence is CASSLWDRGAENYEQYF. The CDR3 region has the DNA TGTGCCAGCAGTTTATGGGACAGGGGAGCGGAGAACTACGAGCAGTACTTC. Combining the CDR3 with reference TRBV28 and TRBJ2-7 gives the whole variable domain DVKVTQSSRYLVKRTGEKVFLECVQDMDHENMFWYRQDPGLGLRLIYFSYDVKMKEKGDIPEGYSVSREKKERFSLILESASTNQTSMYLCASSLWDRGAENYEQYFGPGTRLTVT.

CDR3 region: CASSLGASGAETQYF. DNA of the CDR3: TGCGCCAGCAGCCTAGGAGCTAGCGGGGCGGAGACCCAGTACTTC. The rearrangement joins TRBV4-1 to TRBJ2-5; 9 bases are shared with TRBD2. CDR3 length: 15 residues. Looked up from germline, CDR1 is MGHRA and CDR2 is YSYEKL. V lost 4 bases and J lost 5; bases outside the gene matches: 8.

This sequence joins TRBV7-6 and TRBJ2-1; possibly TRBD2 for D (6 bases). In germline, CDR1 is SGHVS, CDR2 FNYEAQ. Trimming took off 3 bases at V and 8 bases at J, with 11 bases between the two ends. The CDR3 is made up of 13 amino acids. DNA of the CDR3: TGTGCCAGCAGCTTGGGAGGTGGCGATGAGCAGTTCTTC. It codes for CASSLGGGDEQFF.

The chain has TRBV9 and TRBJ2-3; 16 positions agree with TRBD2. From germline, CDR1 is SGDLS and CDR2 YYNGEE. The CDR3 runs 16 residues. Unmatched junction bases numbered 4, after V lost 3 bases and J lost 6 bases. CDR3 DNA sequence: TGTGCCAGCAGCGAGGGACTAGCGGGGGGGCTCGATACGCAGTATTTT. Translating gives CASSEGLAGGLDTQYF.

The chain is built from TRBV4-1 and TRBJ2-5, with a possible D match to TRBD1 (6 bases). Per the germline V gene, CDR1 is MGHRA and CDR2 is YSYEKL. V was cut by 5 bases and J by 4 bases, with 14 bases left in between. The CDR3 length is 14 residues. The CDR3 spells CASSSAGGAETQYF. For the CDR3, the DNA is TGCGCCAGCAGCTCCGCTGGGGGCGCAGAGACCCAGTACTTC.

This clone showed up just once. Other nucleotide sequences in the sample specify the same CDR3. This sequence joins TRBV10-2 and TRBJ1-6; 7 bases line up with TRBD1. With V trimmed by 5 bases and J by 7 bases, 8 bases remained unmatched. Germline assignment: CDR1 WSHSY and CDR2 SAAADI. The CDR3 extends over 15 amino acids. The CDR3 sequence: CASSKLTGSNSPLHF. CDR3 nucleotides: TGCGCCAGCAGTAAACTGACAGGGTCGAATTCACCCCTCCACTTT.

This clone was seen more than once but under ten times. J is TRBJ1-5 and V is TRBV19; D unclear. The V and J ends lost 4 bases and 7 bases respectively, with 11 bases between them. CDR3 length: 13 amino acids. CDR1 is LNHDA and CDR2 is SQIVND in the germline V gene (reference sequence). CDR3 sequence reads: CASSTVTGQPQHF. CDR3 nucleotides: TGTGCCAGTAGTACCGTAACGGGGCAGCCCCAGCATTTT.

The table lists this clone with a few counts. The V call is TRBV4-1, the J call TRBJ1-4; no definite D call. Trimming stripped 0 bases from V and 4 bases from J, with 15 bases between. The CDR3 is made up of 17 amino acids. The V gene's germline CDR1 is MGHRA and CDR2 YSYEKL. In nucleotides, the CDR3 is TGCGCCAGCAGCCAAGAGAGAACTTACTCGATTAATGAAAAACTGTTTTTT. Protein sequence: CASSQERTYSINEKLFF.

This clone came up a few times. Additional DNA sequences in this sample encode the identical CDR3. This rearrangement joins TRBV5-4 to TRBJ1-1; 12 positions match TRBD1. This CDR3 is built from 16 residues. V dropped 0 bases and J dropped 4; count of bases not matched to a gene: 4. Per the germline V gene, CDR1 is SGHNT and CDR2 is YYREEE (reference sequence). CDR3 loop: CASSLGDRGLSTEAFF. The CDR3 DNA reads TGTGCCAGCAGCTTGGGGGACAGGGGGCTGAGCACTGAAGCTTTCTTT.

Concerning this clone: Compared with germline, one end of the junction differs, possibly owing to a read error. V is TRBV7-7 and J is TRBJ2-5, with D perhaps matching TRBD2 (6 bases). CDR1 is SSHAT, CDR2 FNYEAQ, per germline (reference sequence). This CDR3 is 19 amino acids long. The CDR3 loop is CASSLGDRWGSGDQETQYF. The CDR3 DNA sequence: TGTGCTAGCAGCTTAGGGGATCGTTGGGGGTCGGGAGATCAAGAGACCCAGTACTTC. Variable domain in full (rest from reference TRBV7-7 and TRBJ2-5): GAGVSQSPRYKVTKRGQDVTLRCDPISSHATLYWYQQALGQGPEFLTYFNYEAQPDKSGLPSDRFSAERPEGSISTLTIQRTEQRDSAMYRCASSLGDRWGSGDQETQYFGPGTRLLVL.

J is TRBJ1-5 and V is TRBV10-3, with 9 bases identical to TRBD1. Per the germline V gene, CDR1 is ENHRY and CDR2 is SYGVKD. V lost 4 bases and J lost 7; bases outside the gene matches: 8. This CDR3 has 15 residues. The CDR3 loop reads CAISATGGVGQPQHF. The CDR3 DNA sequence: TGTGCCATCAGTGCCACAGGGGGCGTGGGACAGCCCCAGCATTTT.

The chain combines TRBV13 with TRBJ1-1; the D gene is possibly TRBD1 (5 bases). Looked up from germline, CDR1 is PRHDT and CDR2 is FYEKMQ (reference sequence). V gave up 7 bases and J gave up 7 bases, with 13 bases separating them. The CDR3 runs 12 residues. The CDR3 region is CASTPQGGEAFF. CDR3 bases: TGTGCCAGCACCCCGCAGGGCGGTGAAGCTTTCTTT.

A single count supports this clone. The DNA of the CDR3 is TGTGCCAGCAGCTTAGGTAACGGGATGAACACTGAAGCTTTCTTT. Its translation: CASSLGNGMNTEAFF. V gene TRBV11-3 combines with J gene TRBJ1-1; D is unresolved. The V gene lost 1 base and the J gene lost 0 bases, with 9 bases spanning the gap. This CDR3 has 15 amino acids. Germline lookup yields CDR1 SGHNT and CDR2 YENEEA. The complete variable domain, with remaining parts taken from reference TRBV11-3 and TRBJ1-1, reads EAGVVQSPRYKIIEKKQPVAFWCNPISGHNTLYWYLQNLGQGPELLIRYENEEAVDDSQLPKDRFSAERLKGVDSTLKIQPAELGDSAVYLCASSLGNGMNTEAFFGQGTRLTVV.

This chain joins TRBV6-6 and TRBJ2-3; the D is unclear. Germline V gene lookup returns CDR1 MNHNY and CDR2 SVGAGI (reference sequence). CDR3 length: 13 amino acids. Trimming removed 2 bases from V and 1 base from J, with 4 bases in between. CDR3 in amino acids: CASSYQGTDTQYF. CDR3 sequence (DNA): TGTGCCAGCAGTTACCAGGGCACAGATACGCAGTATTTT.

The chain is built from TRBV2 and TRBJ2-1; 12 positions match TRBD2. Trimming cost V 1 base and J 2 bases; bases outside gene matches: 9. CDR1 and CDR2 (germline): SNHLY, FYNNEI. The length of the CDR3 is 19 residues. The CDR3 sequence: CASSEVASGGDIAYNEQFF. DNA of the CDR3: TGTGCCAGCAGTGAAGTGGCTAGCGGGGGGGATATCGCCTACAATGAGCAGTTCTTC.

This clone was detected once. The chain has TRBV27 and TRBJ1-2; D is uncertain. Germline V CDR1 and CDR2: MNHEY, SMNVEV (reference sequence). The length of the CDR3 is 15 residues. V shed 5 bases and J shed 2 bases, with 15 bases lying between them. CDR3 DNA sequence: TGTGCCAGCAGTCCCCTCGCCTCAGTAAACTATGGCTACACCTTC. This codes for CASSPLASVNYGYTF.

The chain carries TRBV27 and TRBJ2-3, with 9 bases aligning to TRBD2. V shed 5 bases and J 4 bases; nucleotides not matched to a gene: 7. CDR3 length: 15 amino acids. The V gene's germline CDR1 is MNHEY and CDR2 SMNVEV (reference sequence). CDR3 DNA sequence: TGTGCCAGCAGTCTCCTAGCGGGGAGGTCAGATACGCAGTATTTT. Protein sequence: CASSLLAGRSDTQYF.

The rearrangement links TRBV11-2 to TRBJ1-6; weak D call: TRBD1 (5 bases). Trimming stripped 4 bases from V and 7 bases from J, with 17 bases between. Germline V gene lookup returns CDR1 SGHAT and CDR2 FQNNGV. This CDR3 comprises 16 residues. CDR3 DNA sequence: TGTGCCAGCAGCTCCTCTTCGACAGCGGGGAATTCACCCCTCCACTTT. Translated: CASSSSSTAGNSPLHF.

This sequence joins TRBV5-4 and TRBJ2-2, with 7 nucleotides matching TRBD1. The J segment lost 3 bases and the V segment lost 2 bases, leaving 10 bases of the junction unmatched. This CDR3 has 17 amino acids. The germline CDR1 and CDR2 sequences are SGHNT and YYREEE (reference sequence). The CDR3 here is CASSFPSGTADTGELFF. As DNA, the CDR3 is TGTGCCAGCAGCTTTCCTTCCGGGACAGCCGACACCGGGGAGCTGTTTTTT.